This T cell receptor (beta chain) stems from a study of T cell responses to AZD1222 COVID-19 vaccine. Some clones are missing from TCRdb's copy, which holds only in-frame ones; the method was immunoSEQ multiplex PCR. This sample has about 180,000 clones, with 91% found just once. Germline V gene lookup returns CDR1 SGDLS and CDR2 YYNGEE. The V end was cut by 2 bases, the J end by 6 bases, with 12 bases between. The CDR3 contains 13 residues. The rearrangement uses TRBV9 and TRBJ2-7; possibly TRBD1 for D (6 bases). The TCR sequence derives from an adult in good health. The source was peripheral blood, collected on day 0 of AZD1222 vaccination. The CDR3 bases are TGTGCCAGCAGCGTGATGGACAGAGGCGAGCAGTACTTC. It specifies CASSVMDRGEQYF.